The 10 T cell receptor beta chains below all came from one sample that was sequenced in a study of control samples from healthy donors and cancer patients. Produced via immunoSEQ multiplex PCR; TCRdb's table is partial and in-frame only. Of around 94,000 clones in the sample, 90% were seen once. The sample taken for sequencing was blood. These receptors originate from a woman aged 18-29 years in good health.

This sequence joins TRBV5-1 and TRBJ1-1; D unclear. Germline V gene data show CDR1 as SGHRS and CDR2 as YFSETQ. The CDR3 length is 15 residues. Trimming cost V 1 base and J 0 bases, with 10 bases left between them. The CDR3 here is CASSLSAAMNTEAFF. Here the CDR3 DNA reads TGCGCCAGCAGCTTGTCTGCAGCAATGAACACTGAAGCTTTCTTT.

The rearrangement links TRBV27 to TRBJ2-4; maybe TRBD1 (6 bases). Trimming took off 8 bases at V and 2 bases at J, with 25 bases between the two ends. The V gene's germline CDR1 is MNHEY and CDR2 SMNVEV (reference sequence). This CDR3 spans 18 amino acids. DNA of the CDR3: TGTGCCAGCGACAAACAGGGATGGGGCGTTATACCCAAAAACATTCAGTACTTC. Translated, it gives CASDKQGWGVIPKNIQYF.

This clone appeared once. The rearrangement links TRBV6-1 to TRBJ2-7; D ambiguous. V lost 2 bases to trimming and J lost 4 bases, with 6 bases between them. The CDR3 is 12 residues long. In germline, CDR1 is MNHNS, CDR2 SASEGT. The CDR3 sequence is CASSELAYEQYF. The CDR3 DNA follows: TGTGCCAGCAGTGAACTGGCTTACGAGCAGTACTTC.

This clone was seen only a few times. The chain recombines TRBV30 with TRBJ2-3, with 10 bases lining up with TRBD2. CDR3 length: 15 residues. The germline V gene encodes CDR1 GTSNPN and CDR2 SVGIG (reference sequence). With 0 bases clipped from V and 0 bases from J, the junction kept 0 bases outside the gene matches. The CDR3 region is CAWSVLAGSTDTQYF. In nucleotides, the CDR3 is TGTGCCTGGAGTGTACTAGCGGGGAGCACAGATACGCAGTATTTT.

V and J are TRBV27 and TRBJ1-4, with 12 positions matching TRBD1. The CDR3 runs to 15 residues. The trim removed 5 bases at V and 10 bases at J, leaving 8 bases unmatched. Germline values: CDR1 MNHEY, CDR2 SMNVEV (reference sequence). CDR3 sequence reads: CASSVAGTGGRKLFF. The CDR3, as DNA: TGTGCCAGCAGTGTAGCCGGGACAGGGGGCCGAAAACTGTTTTTT. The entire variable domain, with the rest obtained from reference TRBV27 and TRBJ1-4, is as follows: EAQVTQNPRYLITVTGKKLTVTCSQNMNHEYMSWYRQDPGLGLRQIYYSMNVEVTDKGDVPEGYKVSRKEKRNFPLILESPSPNQTSLYFCASSVAGTGGRKLFFGSGTQLSVL.

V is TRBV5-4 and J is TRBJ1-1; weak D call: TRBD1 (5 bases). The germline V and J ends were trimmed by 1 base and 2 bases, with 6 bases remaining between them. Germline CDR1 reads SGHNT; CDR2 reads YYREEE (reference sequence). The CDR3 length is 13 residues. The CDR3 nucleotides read TGTGCCAGCAGCTTGCAGGGTAACACTGAAGCTTTCTTT. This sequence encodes CASSLQGNTEAFF.

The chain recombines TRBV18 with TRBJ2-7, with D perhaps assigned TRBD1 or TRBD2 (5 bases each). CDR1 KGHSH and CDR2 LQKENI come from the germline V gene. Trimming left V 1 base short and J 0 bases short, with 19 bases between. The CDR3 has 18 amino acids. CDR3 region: CASSPLGVWGKVSYEQYF. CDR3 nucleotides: TGTGCCAGCTCACCACTGGGGGTTTGGGGGAAGGTCTCCTACGAGCAGTACTTC.

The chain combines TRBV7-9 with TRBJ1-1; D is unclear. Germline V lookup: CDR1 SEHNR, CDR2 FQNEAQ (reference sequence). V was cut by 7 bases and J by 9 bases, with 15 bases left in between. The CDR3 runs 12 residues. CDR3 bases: TGTGCCAGCAACTTCGGAAGCGTTAAAGCTTTCTTT. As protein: CASNFGSVKAFF.

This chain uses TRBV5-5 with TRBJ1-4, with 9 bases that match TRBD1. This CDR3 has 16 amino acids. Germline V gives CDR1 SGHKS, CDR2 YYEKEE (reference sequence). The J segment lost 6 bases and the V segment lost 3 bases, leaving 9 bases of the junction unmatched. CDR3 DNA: TGTGCCAGCAGCTCTGATCGACAGGGGGGAGATGAAAAACTGTTTTTT. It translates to CASSSDRQGGDEKLFF.

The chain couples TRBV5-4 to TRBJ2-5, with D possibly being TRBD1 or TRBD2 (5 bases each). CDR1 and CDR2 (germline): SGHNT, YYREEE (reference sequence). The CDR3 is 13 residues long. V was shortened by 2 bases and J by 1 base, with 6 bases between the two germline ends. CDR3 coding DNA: TGTGCCAGCAGCTTTGGGGGCCAAGAGACCCAGTACTTC. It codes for CASSFGGQETQYF.